The subject of this entry is one T cell receptor (beta chain). This record comes from a study of blood T cell repertoires in COVID-19. Per germline, CDR1 MNHEY and CDR2 SVGAGI. This CDR3 contains 15 residues. V was clipped by 7 bases and J by 0 bases, with 15 bases between them. Clones were read by immunoSEQ multiplex PCR, and TCRdb kept only the in-frame ones, dropping some. The profile shows 250,000 to 350,000 clones, around 82% of them singletons. The chain uses TRBV6-5 and TRBJ1-2; D is unclear. The source material was peripheral blood. This sequence originates from a person aged 65 to 85 with COVID-19, enrolled during active disease. The CDR3 region is CASTPGDFSNYGYTF. The CDR3 nucleotides read TGTGCCAGCACTCCTGGAGACTTTTCTAACTATGGCTACACCTTC.